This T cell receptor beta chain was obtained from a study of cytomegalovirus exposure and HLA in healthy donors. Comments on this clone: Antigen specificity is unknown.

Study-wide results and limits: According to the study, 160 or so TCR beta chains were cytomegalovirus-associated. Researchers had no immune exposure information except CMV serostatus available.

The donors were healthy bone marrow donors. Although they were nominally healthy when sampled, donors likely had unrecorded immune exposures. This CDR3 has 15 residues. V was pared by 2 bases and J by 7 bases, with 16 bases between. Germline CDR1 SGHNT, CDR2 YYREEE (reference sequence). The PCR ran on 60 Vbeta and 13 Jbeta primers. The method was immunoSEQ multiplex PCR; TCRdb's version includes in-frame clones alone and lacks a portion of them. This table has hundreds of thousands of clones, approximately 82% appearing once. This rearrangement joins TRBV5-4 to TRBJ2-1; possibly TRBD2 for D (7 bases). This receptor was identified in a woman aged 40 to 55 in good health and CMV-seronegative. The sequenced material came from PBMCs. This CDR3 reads CASSLSGGAYNEQFF. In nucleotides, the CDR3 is TGTGCCAGCAGCTTAAGTGGGGGGGCTTATAATGAGCAGTTCTTC.